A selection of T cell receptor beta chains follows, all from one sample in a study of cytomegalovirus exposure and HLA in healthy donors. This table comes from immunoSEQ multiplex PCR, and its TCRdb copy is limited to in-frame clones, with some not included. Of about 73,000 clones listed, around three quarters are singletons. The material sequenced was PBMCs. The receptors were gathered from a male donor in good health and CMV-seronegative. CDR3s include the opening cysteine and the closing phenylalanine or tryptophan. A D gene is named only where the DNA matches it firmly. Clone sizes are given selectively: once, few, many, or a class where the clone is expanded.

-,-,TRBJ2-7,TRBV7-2,TGTGCCAGCAGCTTAGGTGGAGGGCTCGAGGAGCAGTACTTC,CASSLGGGLEEQYF
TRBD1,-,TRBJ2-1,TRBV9,TGTGCCAGCAGCGTCCCAGGGGGTCATGAGCAGTTCTTC,CASSVPGGHEQFF
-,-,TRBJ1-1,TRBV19,TGTGCCAGTCATTTGGGGCCTAACACTGAAGCTTTCTTT,CASHLGPNTEAFF
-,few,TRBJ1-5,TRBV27,TGTGCCAGCAGTTTCGGTTCAGGTGATCAGCCCCAGCATTTT,CASSFGSGDQPQHF
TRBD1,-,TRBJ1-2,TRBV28,TGTGCCAGCACCCCGGGACAGAGCTATGGCTACCCCTTC,CASTPGQSYGYPF
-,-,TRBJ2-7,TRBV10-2,TGCGCCAGCAGTGGCAGCTACGAGCAGTACTTC,CASSGSYEQYF
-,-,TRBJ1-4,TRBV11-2,TGTGCCAGCAGCTTAATGGGGGCGACTAATGAAAAACTGTTTTTT,CASSLMGATNEKLFF
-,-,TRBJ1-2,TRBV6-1,TGTGCCAGCAGCCGGACAGACTATGGCTACCCCTTC,CASSRTDYGYPF
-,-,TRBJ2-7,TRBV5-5,TGTGCCAGCAGCTTAGCGCCATCCTACGAGCAGTACTTC,CASSLAPSYEQYF
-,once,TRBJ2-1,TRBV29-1,TGCAGCGTTGACCGGATGCAGGTATACAATGAGCAGTTCTTC,CSVDRMQVYNEQFF
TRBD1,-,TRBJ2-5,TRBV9,TGTGCCAGCAGCAACACCGGGACAGCCCTTCAAGAGACCCAGTACTTC,CASSNTGTALQETQYF
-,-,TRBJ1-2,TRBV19,TGTGCCAGTAGTATGCGAGGGATTAACTATGGCTACACCTTC,CASSMRGINYGYTF
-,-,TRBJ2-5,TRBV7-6,TGTGCCAGCAGCTTAGTGGGACTGGGGCGAACGGAGACCCAGTACTTC,CASSLVGLGRTETQYF
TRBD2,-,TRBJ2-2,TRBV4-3,TGCGCCAGCAGCCATGGGTCAGCGGGGGTGACCGGGGAGCTGTTTTTT,CASSHGSAGVTGELFF
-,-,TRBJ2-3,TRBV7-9,TGTGCCAGCAGGCCCACGTTCCGGACTAAAAGCACAGATACGCAGTATTTT,CASRPTFRTKSTDTQYF
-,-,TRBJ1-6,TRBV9,TGTGCCAGCAGCACCGGACAGAACTATAATTCACCCCTCCACTTT,CASSTGQNYNSPLHF
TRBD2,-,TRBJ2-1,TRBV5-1,TGCGCCAGCAGCTTGGACCATTTTAGCGGGGGGCGGAATGAGCAGTTCTTC,CASSLDHFSGGRNEQFF
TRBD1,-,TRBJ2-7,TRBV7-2,TGTGCCAGCAGCAGAGGGACAGGCGCCGGGGGATCTTACGAGCAGTACTTC,CASSRGTGAGGSYEQYF
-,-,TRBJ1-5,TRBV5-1,TGCGCCAGCAGCTTGGCCCCGGCGGGGACTAGCAATCAGCCCCAGCATTTT,CASSLAPAGTSNQPQHF
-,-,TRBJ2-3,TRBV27,TGTGCCAGCAGAGTCAGGAGCACAGATACGCAGTATTTT,CASRVRSTDTQYF
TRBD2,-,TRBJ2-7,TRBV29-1,TGCAGCGTTGAAGAACGGGGGGAGGGCGAGCAGTACTTC,CSVEERGEGEQYF
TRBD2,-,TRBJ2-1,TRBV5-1,TGCGCCAGCAGCTTGAGTTCTAGCGGGGGCTCCGATCGTGGGGAGCAGTTCTTC,CASSLSSSGGSDRGEQFF
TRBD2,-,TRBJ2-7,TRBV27,TGTGCCAGCAGTTTATCCCCTAGCGGGAGCTCCTACGAGCAGTACTTC,CASSLSPSGSSYEQYF
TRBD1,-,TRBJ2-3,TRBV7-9,TGTGCCAGCAGACACACAGGGGGCGAGGGAGATACGCAGTATTTT,CASRHTGGEGDTQYF
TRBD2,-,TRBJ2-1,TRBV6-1,TGTGCCAGCAGTGAATTTGGGCTAGCGGGAAAGCAGTTCTTC,CASSEFGLAGKQFF
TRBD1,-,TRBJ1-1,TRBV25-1,TGTGCCAGCAGTGGACAGGGGGCGGACACTGAAGCTTTCTTT,CASSGQGADTEAFF
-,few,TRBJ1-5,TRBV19,TGTGCCAGTAGTAGTGTAGAGAATCAGCCCCAGCATTTT,CASSSVENQPQHF
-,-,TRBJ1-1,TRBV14,TGTGCCAGCAGCCAAGTTTTCAGGACAGAAGCTTTCTTT,CASSQVFRTEAFF
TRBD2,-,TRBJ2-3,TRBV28,TGTGCCAGCACTAGCGGGAGGGATACGCAGTATTTT,CASTSGRDTQYF
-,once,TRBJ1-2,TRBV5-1,TGCGCCAGCAGCTTGGCAGGGCGTGGGGGCACCGCTAACTATGGCTACACCTTC,CASSLAGRGGTANYGYTF
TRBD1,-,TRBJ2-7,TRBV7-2,TGTGTCAGCAGCCAGAGACAGGGGGCTATTTCGGGCGAGCAGTACTTC,CVSSQRQGAISGEQYF
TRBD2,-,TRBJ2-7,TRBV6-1,TGTGCCAGCGAGTCTAGCGGGTCGTACGAGCAGTACTTC,CASESSGSYEQYF
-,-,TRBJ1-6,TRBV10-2,TGCGCCAGCATTGGCCAAAATTCACCCCTCCACTTT,CASIGQNSPLHF
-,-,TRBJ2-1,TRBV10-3,TGTGCCATCAGTGAGTCGCCGGACATAAATGAGCAGTTCTTC,CAISESPDINEQFF
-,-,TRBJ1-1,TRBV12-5,TGTGCTAGTGGTTTGGTAGGAGACACTGAAGCTTTCTTT,CASGLVGDTEAFF
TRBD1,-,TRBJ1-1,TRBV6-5,TGTGCCAGCAGGCCCGGGACAGGGTTCTCCCGAGAAGCTTTCTTT,CASRPGTGFSREAFF
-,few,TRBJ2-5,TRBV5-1,TGCGCCAGCAGCCCTACGAGGAGGGAAGAGACCCAGTACTTC,CASSPTRREETQYF
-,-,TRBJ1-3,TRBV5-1,TGCGCCAGCAGCCTCGACGGGGCTGGAAACACCATATATTTT,CASSLDGAGNTIYF
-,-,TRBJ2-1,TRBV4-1,TGCGCCAGCAGTCACCTCGGCCAGCGAAATGAGCAGTTCTTC,CASSHLGQRNEQFF
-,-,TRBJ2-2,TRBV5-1,TGCGCCAGCAGCTCTACCCAGAACACCGGGGAGCTGTTTTTT,CASSSTQNTGELFF
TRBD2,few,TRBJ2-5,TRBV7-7,TGTGCCAGCAGCTTCGAGCGGGGGCGCCTAGAGACCCAGTACTTC,CASSFERGRLETQYF
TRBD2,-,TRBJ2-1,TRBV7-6,TGTGCCACCAGAAGGGGAGCGGGAGAAGCCTACAATGAGCAGTTCTTC,CATRRGAGEAYNEQFF
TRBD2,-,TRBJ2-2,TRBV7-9,TGTGCCAGCAGCTTAGTCGGGAGGGCGGTCGGGGAGCTGTTTTTT,CASSLVGRAVGELFF